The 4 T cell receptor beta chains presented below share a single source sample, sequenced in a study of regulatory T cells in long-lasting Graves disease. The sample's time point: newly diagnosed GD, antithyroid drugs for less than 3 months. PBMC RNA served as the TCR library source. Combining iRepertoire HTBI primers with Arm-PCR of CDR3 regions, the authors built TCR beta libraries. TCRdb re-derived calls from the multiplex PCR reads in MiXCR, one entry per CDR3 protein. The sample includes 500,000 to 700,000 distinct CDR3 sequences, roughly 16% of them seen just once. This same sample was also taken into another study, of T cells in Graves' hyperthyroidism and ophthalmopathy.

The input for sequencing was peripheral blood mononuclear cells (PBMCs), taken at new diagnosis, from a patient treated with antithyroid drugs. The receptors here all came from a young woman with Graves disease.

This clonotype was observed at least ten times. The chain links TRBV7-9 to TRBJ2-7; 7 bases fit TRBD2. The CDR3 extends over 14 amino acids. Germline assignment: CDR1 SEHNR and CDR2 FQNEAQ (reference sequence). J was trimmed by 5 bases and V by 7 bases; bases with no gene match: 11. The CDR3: CASTLAAGEDEQYF. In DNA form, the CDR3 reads TGTGCCAGCACCCTGGCGGCGGGGGAGGACGAGCAGTACTTC.

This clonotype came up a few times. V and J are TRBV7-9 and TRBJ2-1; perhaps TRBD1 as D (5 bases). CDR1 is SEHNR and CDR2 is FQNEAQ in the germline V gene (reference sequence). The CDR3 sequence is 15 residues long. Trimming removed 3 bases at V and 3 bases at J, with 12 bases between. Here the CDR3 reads CASSFAGRYYNEQFF. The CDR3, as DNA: TGTGCCAGCAGCTTCGCAGGGCGGTACTACAATGAGCAGTTCTTC. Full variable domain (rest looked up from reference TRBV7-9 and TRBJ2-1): DTGVSQNPRHKITKRGQNVTFRCDPISEHNRLYWYRQTLGQGPEFLTYFQNEAQLEKSRLLSDRFSAERPKGSFSTLEIQRTEQGDSAMYLCASSFAGRYYNEQFFGPGTRLTVL.

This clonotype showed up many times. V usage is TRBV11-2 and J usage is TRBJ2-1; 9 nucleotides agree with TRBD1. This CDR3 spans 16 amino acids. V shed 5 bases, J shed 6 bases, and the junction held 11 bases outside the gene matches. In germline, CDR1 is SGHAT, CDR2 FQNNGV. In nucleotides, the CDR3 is TGTGCCAGCAGCGCAGCCTCCGGGACAGGGTTCAATGAGCAGTTCTTC. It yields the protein CASSAASGTGFNEQFF.

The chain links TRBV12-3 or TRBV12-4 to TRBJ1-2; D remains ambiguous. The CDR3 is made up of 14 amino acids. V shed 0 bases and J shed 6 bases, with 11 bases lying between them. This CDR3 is CASSLASFSNGYTF. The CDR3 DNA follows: TGTGCCAGCAGTTTAGCGAGTTTCTCCAATGGCTACACCTTC.